This is a list of T cell receptor beta chains from one sample in a study of blood T cell repertoires in COVID-19. TCRdb keeps only in-frame clones here, not all; method: immunoSEQ multiplex PCR. The profile shows about 100,000 clones, around 85% of them singletons. The sample taken for sequencing was peripheral blood. The receptor source for this set is a human donor in a cohort sampled during active COVID-19. Each CDR3 is given with its conserved first and last residue. The size field is filled for only some rows; it gives once, few, many or a size class.

v_gene,j_gene,abundance,CDR3aa
TRBV4-1,TRBJ2-7,few,CASSQGLAGASYEQYF
TRBV5-4,TRBJ2-2,.,CASSLGTGGDTGELFF
TRBV30,TRBJ2-1,.,CAWSPTLKLAGVDNEQFF
TRBV27,TRBJ1-6,.,CASRLGQAENSPLHF
TRBV6-5,TRBJ2-1,.,CASSRGLAGNNEQFF
TRBV5-1,TRBJ2-5,.,CASSLEGGHQETQYF
TRBV27,TRBJ2-7,once,CASSRTGLKSSYEQYF
TRBV20-1,TRBJ1-1,once,CSASEGSITEAFF
TRBV6-2/TRBV6-3,TRBJ2-5,.,CASSYSGGKQETQYF
TRBV19,TRBJ1-2,.,CASRVSGTWAIHYGYTF
TRBV7-9,TRBJ2-1,.,CASSSLAGYNEQFF
TRBV29-1,TRBJ2-1,.,CSAQLAGGSYNEQFF
TRBV5-1,TRBJ1-1,.,CASSPQGGGTEAFF
TRBV7-9,TRBJ2-1,few,CASSLLAGGVYNEQFF
TRBV28,TRBJ1-4,.,CASSQTGVDEKLFF
TRBV6-2/TRBV6-3,TRBJ2-7,.,CASSYVGLEQYF
TRBV19,TRBJ1-6,.,CASSRTGDNNSPLHF
TRBV5-1,TRBJ2-5,.,CASSSGTSLETQYF
TRBV2,TRBJ2-1,.,CASSETALAGTEQFF
TRBV10-2,TRBJ2-1,.,CASSESHRLAGASYNEQFF
TRBV3-1/TRBV3-2,TRBJ1-2,.,CASSQVDLGYTF
TRBV30,TRBJ2-7,.,CAWKWRNLDEQYF
TRBV4-1,TRBJ1-1,once,CASSQDQARGQPEAFF
TRBV5-6,TRBJ2-7,.,CASSPAGRLAGDEQYF
TRBV7-2,TRBJ1-5,.,CASSLLGTQSTQHF
TRBV2,TRBJ1-3,few,CASRPGQPGNTIYF
TRBV24-1,TRBJ2-1,.,CATSDPGGRGNEQFF
TRBV5-1,TRBJ2-2,.,CASSPGGRESGELFF
TRBV12-3/TRBV12-4,TRBJ1-2,few,CASSLARQGGYTF
TRBV5-1,TRBJ2-2,.,CASSLAVGGGASTGELFF
TRBV25-1,TRBJ2-1,.,CASSDGARNEQFF
TRBV3-1/TRBV3-2,TRBJ1-4,.,CASSQDGWGTANEKLFF
TRBV14,TRBJ1-6,.,CASSQGLLNSYNSPLHF
TRBV11-3,TRBJ2-7,.,CASSPNRGRSYEQYF
TRBV18,TRBJ2-7,.,CASSPPLLYEQYF
TRBV7-2,TRBJ1-1,.,CASSLSGRSTEAFF
TRBV6-5,TRBJ2-7,.,CASRRGTSGSYEQYF
TRBV7-2,TRBJ1-2,.,CASSFILAEGYGYTF
TRBV15,TRBJ1-2,.,CATSRSGTGLSYGYTF
TRBV5-1,TRBJ1-1,.,CASSRLDRGATEAFF
TRBV5-4,TRBJ1-1,once,CASSAPSGRGNTEAFF
TRBV5-4,TRBJ2-7,.,CASSLGGQGGLSYEQYF
TRBV18,TRBJ2-1,.,CASSPLAGSNEQFF
TRBV5-4,TRBJ2-3,.,CASSSGGTSGSRDTQYF
TRBV30,TRBJ2-1,.,CAWRGSGGKRNEQFF
TRBV19,TRBJ2-3,.,CASSIMEGDTQYF
TRBV5-1,TRBJ2-7,.,CASSLMSGGSYEQYF
TRBV9,TRBJ1-4,.,CASSVGSSGGLNEKLFF
TRBV19,TRBJ1-2,once,CASTQTQTGANGPGYTF
TRBV5-4,TRBJ1-3,.,CASSEGQISGNTIYF
TRBV7-2,TRBJ2-7,.,CASSLATGDYEQYF
TRBV7-9,TRBJ2-5,.,CASTAGETQYF
TRBV18,TRBJ1-3,.,CASSEGVGGNGNTIYF